This TCR beta chain was recovered during a study of blood T cells in healthy people across ages. This clonotype was seen a few times. For the second PCR, which ran for roughly 7 to 11 cycles, a sample-barcoded 5' primer and a J-beta primer mix were used. All cDNA molecules were each tagged by a template-switch adaptor with 12 random nucleotides. TCRdb called the 5' RACE reads again in MiXCR, with one record for every CDR3 protein. The top ten hold approximately 40% of the sample, which has approximately 800,000 distinct CDR3 sequences, approximately 55% seen once. Sequencing input: blood. This clonotype was obtained from a man older than 75 in good health.

CDR3 in amino acids: CASSVGGRGSYNEQFF. Here the CDR3 DNA reads TGTGCCAGCAGTGTTGGCGGGAGGGGGTCCTACAATGAGCAGTTCTTC. V and J are TRBV25-1 and TRBJ2-1; the match to TRBD2 covers 9 bases. CDR1 and CDR2 (germline): MGHDK, SYGVNS. CDR3 length: 16 residues. Trimming cost V 4 bases and J 1 base; bases outside gene matches: 5.